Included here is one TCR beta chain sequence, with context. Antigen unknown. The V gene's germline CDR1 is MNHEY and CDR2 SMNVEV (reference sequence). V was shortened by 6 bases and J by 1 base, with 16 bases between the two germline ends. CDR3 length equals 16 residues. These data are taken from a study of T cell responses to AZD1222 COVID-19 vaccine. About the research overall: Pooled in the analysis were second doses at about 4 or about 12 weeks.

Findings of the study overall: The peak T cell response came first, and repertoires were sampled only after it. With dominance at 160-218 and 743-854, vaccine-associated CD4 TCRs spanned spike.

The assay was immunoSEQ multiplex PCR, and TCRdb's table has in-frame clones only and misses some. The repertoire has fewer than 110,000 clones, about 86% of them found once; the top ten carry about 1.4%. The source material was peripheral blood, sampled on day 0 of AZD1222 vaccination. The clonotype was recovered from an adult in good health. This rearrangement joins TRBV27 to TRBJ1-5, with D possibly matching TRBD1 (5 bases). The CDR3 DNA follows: TGTGCCAGCAGCGCCATCGACAGTTTAAGCAATCAGCCCCAGCATTTT. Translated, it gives CASSAIDSLSNQPQHF.